This T cell receptor beta chain is from a study of glioma-infiltrating T cells. The study's findings and limits: Non-neoplastic patients had below-expected tissue-blood divergence, while all gliomas exceeded expectation.

Germline V gene lookup returns CDR1 MNHNS and CDR2 SASEGT. The CDR3 has 14 residues. Trimming left V 6 bases short and J 8 bases short, with 17 bases between. On this clonotype itself: What it binds is not known.

Amplification of TCR alpha and beta CDR3 regions from RNA used iRepertoire nested multiplex PCR. For one-step reverse transcription and amplification, about 85-400 ng of tissue mRNA or PBMC total RNA was used. From the multiplex PCR reads, TCRdb called clonotypes with MiXCR, one entry per CDR3 protein. The sample holds some 180,000 distinct CDR3 sequences, over 30% seen once. This clonotype was sampled from a human donor with low-grade glioma or glioblastoma, undergoing nonglioma brain surgery, or in good health (not recorded which). The chain has TRBV6-1 and TRBJ2-1; D is ambiguous. The sequencing sample was made of glioma tissue, nonneoplastic brain tissue, or PBMCs (not recorded which). CDR3: CASSLSLLSDEQFF. The CDR3 DNA reads TGTGCCAGCAGCCTTAGCTTGTTAAGCGATGAGCAGTTCTTC.